The rows below give T cell receptor beta chains drawn from one sample of a study of radiotherapy plus CTLA-4 blockade in lung cancer. Method: immunoSEQ multiplex PCR; TCRdb's copy keeps in-frame clones and lacks some. The sample yields 49,000 or so clones, 60% to 80% seen once. The specimen was peripheral blood, collected from a patient treated with radiotherapy plus ipilimumab. The receptors stem from a human donor with non-small cell lung cancer who had stable disease on radiotherapy plus ipilimumab. Both conserved end residues are part of each CDR3. The order of the fields is clone size, J gene, D gene, V gene, CDR3 DNA, CDR3 protein. A D gene is named only where the DNA matches it firmly. Clone size is given for some rows only: seen once, a few or many times, or a class if the clone is expanded.

>-|TRBJ1-2|-|TRBV29-1
TGCAGCGTTGAAGCCCTCGGCGGAGGGAGCTACACCTTC
CSVEALGGGSYTF
>-|TRBJ1-2|-|TRBV7-2
TGTGCCAGCAGCGACCGGACAGCCTCTAACTATGGCTACACCTTC
CASSDRTASNYGYTF
>few|TRBJ2-3|-|TRBV15
TGTGCCACCAGCAGAGTATGGGGGGGGGCCACAGATACGCAGTATTTT
CATSRVWGGATDTQYF
>-|TRBJ1-5|-|TRBV7-6
TGTGCCAGCAGCTTAGAGAACACACTTTATAGCAATCAGCCCCAGCATTTT
CASSLENTLYSNQPQHF
>-|TRBJ2-3|-|TRBV5-1
TGCGCCAGCAGCTTGGACGGGATGATTAGCACAGATACGCAGTGTTTT
CASSLDGMISTDTQCF
>-|TRBJ2-2|TRBD2|TRBV4-2
TGTGCCAGCACCTCAGCAACGGGAGGGCGGTCCACCGGGGAGCTGTTTTTT
CASTSATGGRSTGELFF
>-|TRBJ1-5|TRBD1|TRBV10-3
TGTGCCACCCGACAGGGAGATCAGCCCCAGCATTTT
CATRQGDQPQHF
>-|TRBJ2-5|TRBD1|TRBV7-9
TGTGCCAGCAGCTTACCAGACAGGGAGGAGACCCAGTACTTC
CASSLPDREETQYF
>-|TRBJ2-7|-|TRBV5-4
TGTGCCAGCAGCTTGGGGGACACCGTATCCTACGAGCAGTACTTC
CASSLGDTVSYEQYF
>few|TRBJ1-5|-|TRBV18
TGTGCCAGCTCACCAACGGACGGGCGGAATCAGCCCCAGCATTTT
CASSPTDGRNQPQHF
>-|TRBJ1-6|-|TRBV5-6
TGTGCCAGCAGCTTTCGCGGCGCAGGGTATAATTCACCCCTCCACTTT
CASSFRGAGYNSPLHF
>few|TRBJ1-2|-|TRBV28
TGTGCCAGCAGTTTATCCATTGGACAGTGGGGCTACACCTTC
CASSLSIGQWGYTF
>-|TRBJ2-3|-|TRBV7-8
TGTGCCAGCAGACTAGCAGATACGCAGTATTTT
CASRLADTQYF
>-|TRBJ1-1|TRBD1|TRBV28
TGTGCCAGCAGCTCAGGGGGCACTGAAGCTTTCTTT
CASSSGGTEAFF
>-|TRBJ2-1|TRBD2|TRBV7-8
TGTGCCAGCAGCTCTCCCGCGGGGGGAAATCGAAATGAGCAGTTCTTC
CASSSPAGGNRNEQFF
>-|TRBJ1-5|-|TRBV11-2
TGTGCCAGCAGCTTAGAAGCGAGAAACAATCAGCCCCAGCATTTT
CASSLEARNNQPQHF
>-|TRBJ2-5|TRBD1|TRBV5-1
TGCGCCAGCAGCTTAGGTACAGGGGGCATCGAGACCCAGTACTTC
CASSLGTGGIETQYF
>few|TRBJ1-5|-|TRBV6-5
TGTGCCTCGGGTCGGAGGGGCGATCAGCCCCAGCATTTT
CASGRRGDQPQHF
>-|TRBJ2-1|TRBD2|TRBV14
TGTGCCAGCAGCGCACCGGGGCTAGCGGGGGGGCATGAGCAGTTCTTC
CASSAPGLAGGHEQFF
>-|TRBJ2-5|-|TRBV4-2
TGTGCCAGCAGCCAAGATCGGAGGGGGGCTGGGGAGACCCAGTACTTC
CASSQDRRGAGETQYF